These 7 T cell receptor beta chains were all obtained from the same sample, sequenced in a study of T cells expressing NK-cell markers. TCRdb reprocessed the 5' RACE reads and reports one entry per CDR3 protein, with no DNA. This specimen shows about 30,000 distinct CDR3 sequences; the ten leading clones hold about 60%. Sequences were obtained from blood T cells: a sorted CD56 or NKG2C T cell subset, CD4+ or CD8+ T cells, or bulk PBMC T cells (not recorded which). The receptor source for this set is a woman aged 18 to 75 in good health.

This chain uses TRBV5-1 with TRBJ2-7. CDR3 length equals 13 residues. The V gene's germline CDR1 is SGHRS and CDR2 YFSETQ. The CDR3 sequence: CASSLVQGPEQYF.

The chain joins TRBV27 to TRBJ1-5; TCRdb's D call, TRBD1, is unchecked because there is no DNA. Germline lookup yields CDR1 MNHEY and CDR2 SMNVEV (reference sequence). The CDR3 runs to 16 residues. CDR3 sequence reads: CASSLRNPGINQPQHF.

The rearrangement joins TRBV2 to TRBJ2-3; TCRdb designates TRBD1, a call that cannot be tested without DNA. CDR1 is SNHLY and CDR2 is FYNNEI in the germline V gene. This CDR3 is 17 amino acids long. Here the CDR3 reads CASSERERDSLTDTQYF. The complete variable domain, with remaining parts taken from reference TRBV2 and TRBJ2-3, reads EPEVTQTPSHQVTQMGQEVILRCVPISNHLYFYWYRQILGQKVEFLVSFYNNEISEKSEIFDDQFSVERPDGSNFTLKIRSTKLEDSAMYFCASSERERDSLTDTQYFGPGTRLTVL.

The chain carries TRBV5-1 and TRBJ2-7; lacking DNA, the TRBD1 call made by TCRdb goes unchecked. CDR3 length: 15 residues. Germline-derived CDR1 and CDR2 are SGHRS and YFSETQ. The CDR3 spells CASSPRGDRFYEQYF.

The chain employs TRBV4-1 and TRBJ1-5; TCRdb picks TRBD1, but there is no DNA to check that call. The CDR3 runs 16 residues. Per germline, CDR1 MGHRA and CDR2 YSYEKL. The CDR3 protein is CASSQVGSPREWPQHF.

The chain is built from TRBV9 and TRBJ2-3; TCRdb designates TRBD1, a call that cannot be tested without DNA. This CDR3 contains 20 residues. Germline CDR1 SGDLS, CDR2 YYNGEE. CDR3 sequence: CASSNRDRAIAGGPTDTQYF.

This sequence joins TRBV2 and TRBJ1-5; with no DNA, the TCRdb D assignment of TRBD1 cannot be verified. CDR3 length equals 16 residues. Per the germline V gene, CDR1 is SNHLY and CDR2 is FYNNEI. CDR3 residues: CASSDEAGGPNQPQHF.